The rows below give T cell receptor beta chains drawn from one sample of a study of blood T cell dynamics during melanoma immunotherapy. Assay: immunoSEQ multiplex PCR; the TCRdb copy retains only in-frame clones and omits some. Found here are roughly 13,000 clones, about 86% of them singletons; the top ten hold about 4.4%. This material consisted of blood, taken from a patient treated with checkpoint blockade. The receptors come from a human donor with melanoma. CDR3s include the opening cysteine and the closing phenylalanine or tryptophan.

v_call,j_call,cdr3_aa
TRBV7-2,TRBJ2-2,CASRVAGAGGELFF
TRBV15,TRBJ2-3,CATSRGTSGGADTQYF
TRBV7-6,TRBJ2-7,CASSPTGTEPTSAAYEQYF
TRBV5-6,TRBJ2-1,CASSLWDVGGFF
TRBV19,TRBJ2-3,CASSYLGGAGPDTQYF
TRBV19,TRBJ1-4,CARDGTAGRPGF
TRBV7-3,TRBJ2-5,CASSSTGNGETQYF
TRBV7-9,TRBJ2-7,CASSLAAGGPYEQYF
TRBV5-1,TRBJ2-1,CASRPGTGNEQFF
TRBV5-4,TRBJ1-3,CASSIFDRGGNTIYF
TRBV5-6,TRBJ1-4,CASSLEGTRNEKLFF
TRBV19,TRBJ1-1,CASTLGSLATEAFF
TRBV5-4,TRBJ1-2,CASSPWADYGYTF
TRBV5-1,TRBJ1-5,CASSLGQGEGQPQHF